Listed below are T cell receptor beta chains from one sample, sequenced in a study of blood T cell repertoires in COVID-19. Only in-frame clones appear in the TCRdb table, and some are missing; sequencing was by immunoSEQ multiplex PCR. The table has 200,000 to 250,000 clones, around 87% seen once; the top ten hold about 2.9%. The sample comprised peripheral blood. The receptors derive from a man aged 55 to 70 with acute or convalescent COVID-19. CDR3s include the opening cysteine and the closing phenylalanine or tryptophan. The order of the fields is D gene, V gene, J gene, clone size, CDR3 DNA, CDR3 protein. A D gene is named only where the DNA matches it firmly. A row's size may be missing; if present it is once, few, many or a size class.

d_call: NA
v_call: TRBV2
j_call: TRBJ2-7
clone_size: NA
cdr3_nt: TGTGCCAGCAGGGAGGGGGGGACCTACGAGCAGTACTTC
cdr3_aa: CASREGGTYEQYF

d_call: NA
v_call: TRBV5-5
j_call: TRBJ2-6
clone_size: NA
cdr3_nt: TGTGCCAGCAGCGACAGACGATCTGGGGCCAACGTCCTGACTTTC
cdr3_aa: CASSDRRSGANVLTF

d_call: NA
v_call: TRBV18
j_call: TRBJ1-5
clone_size: NA
cdr3_nt: TGTGCCACTCAAGAGACAGTCGGCAATCAGCCCCAGCATTTT
cdr3_aa: CATQETVGNQPQHF

d_call: TRBD2
v_call: TRBV7-9
j_call: TRBJ2-7
clone_size: once
cdr3_nt: TGTGCCAGCAGCTTAGACCGGCCGGGGGGTGCGCGTGAGCAGTACTTC
cdr3_aa: CASSLDRPGGAREQYF

d_call: TRBD1
v_call: TRBV3-1/TRBV3-2
j_call: TRBJ2-3
clone_size: NA
cdr3_nt: TGTGCCAGCAGCCGGTCCCCCGGGACAGGGGACACAGATACGCAGTATTTT
cdr3_aa: CASSRSPGTGDTDTQYF

d_call: TRBD1
v_call: TRBV11-1
j_call: TRBJ2-5
clone_size: NA
cdr3_nt: TGTGCCAGCAGCTCGACAGGGCGCTATATGTTGGAGACCCAGTACTTC
cdr3_aa: CASSSTGRYMLETQYF

d_call: NA
v_call: TRBV7-2
j_call: TRBJ2-7
clone_size: NA
cdr3_nt: TGTGCCAGCAGCTTAAACAGACCCTACGAGCAGTACTTC
cdr3_aa: CASSLNRPYEQYF

d_call: NA
v_call: TRBV7-8
j_call: TRBJ1-6
clone_size: NA
cdr3_nt: TGTGCCAGCAGCCCCCGGGGCGGGGGCAGTAATTCACCCCTCCACTTT
cdr3_aa: CASSPRGGGSNSPLHF

d_call: NA
v_call: TRBV5-5
j_call: TRBJ1-2
clone_size: NA
cdr3_nt: TGTGCCAGCAGCTTGCAGGGCGGCTACACCTTC
cdr3_aa: CASSLQGGYTF

d_call: TRBD2
v_call: TRBV7-2
j_call: TRBJ2-3
clone_size: NA
cdr3_nt: TGTGCCAGCAGCAATAGCGGGGGGTGGTCAGATACGCAGTATTTT
cdr3_aa: CASSNSGGWSDTQYF

d_call: NA
v_call: TRBV7-8
j_call: TRBJ2-2
clone_size: NA
cdr3_nt: TGTGCCAGCAGCCCTACCGCCGGGGAGCTGTTTTTT
cdr3_aa: CASSPTAGELFF

d_call: NA
v_call: TRBV3-1/TRBV3-2
j_call: TRBJ2-4
clone_size: NA
cdr3_nt: TGTGCCAGCAGCCGGAGGGGGGGGGAGCTCAAAAACATTCAGTACTTC
cdr3_aa: CASSRRGGELKNIQYF

d_call: TRBD1
v_call: TRBV23-1
j_call: TRBJ2-3
clone_size: NA
cdr3_nt: TGCGCCAGCAGTCTTAAGGGACAGGGGATGGGGCCGGATACGCAGTATTTT
cdr3_aa: CASSLKGQGMGPDTQYF

d_call: NA
v_call: TRBV12-3/TRBV12-4
j_call: TRBJ1-1
clone_size: once
cdr3_nt: TGTGCCAGCAGATTAAAAGGGGCCACTGAAGCTTTCTTT
cdr3_aa: CASRLKGATEAFF

d_call: NA
v_call: TRBV19
j_call: TRBJ1-3
clone_size: NA
cdr3_nt: TGTGCCACCGCCGCAGGGGCCTCTGGAAACACCATATATTTT
cdr3_aa: CATAAGASGNTIYF

d_call: NA
v_call: TRBV7-3
j_call: TRBJ2-3
clone_size: NA
cdr3_nt: TGTGCCAGCGGGCAGAGGGCAGATACGCAGTATTTT
cdr3_aa: CASGQRADTQYF

d_call: TRBD1
v_call: TRBV5-1
j_call: TRBJ2-2
clone_size: NA
cdr3_nt: TGCGCCAGCAGCTGGACAGGGGGGAACACCGGGGAGCTGTTTTTT
cdr3_aa: CASSWTGGNTGELFF

d_call: TRBD1
v_call: TRBV28
j_call: TRBJ2-2
clone_size: NA
cdr3_nt: TGTGCCAGCAGCTCGACAGGGCCGACCGGGGAGCTGTTTTTT
cdr3_aa: CASSSTGPTGELFF

d_call: TRBD1
v_call: TRBV29-1
j_call: TRBJ2-1
clone_size: few
cdr3_nt: TGCAGCGTTGACGGGACAGGGGTGAGTGAGCAGTTCTTC
cdr3_aa: CSVDGTGVSEQFF

d_call: NA
v_call: TRBV7-2
j_call: TRBJ2-3
clone_size: once
cdr3_nt: TGTGCCACCAGCCGCAGCCGGGCAGATACGCAGTATTTT
cdr3_aa: CATSRSRADTQYF

d_call: NA
v_call: TRBV6-1
j_call: TRBJ2-3
clone_size: NA
cdr3_nt: TGTGCCAGCAGTCAAGGGACTGGGCTGATGACAGATACGCAGTATTTT
cdr3_aa: CASSQGTGLMTDTQYF

d_call: TRBD1
v_call: TRBV9
j_call: TRBJ1-5
clone_size: NA
cdr3_nt: TGTGCCAGCAGCGAAGGGGGGACAGTTAGCAATCAGCCCCAGCATTTT
cdr3_aa: CASSEGGTVSNQPQHF

d_call: TRBD1
v_call: TRBV7-8
j_call: TRBJ2-2
clone_size: NA
cdr3_nt: TGTGCCAGCAGCAAGGGACAGCTGAACACCGGGGAGCTGTTTTTT
cdr3_aa: CASSKGQLNTGELFF

d_call: TRBD2
v_call: TRBV5-1
j_call: TRBJ2-3
clone_size: once
cdr3_nt: TGCGCCAGCAGCCAACTAACTAGCGGGGGAACAGATACGCAGTATTTT
cdr3_aa: CASSQLTSGGTDTQYF

d_call: NA
v_call: TRBV5-1
j_call: TRBJ2-5
clone_size: NA
cdr3_nt: TGCGCCAGCAGCTTGGCCGCGGGGAGGCAAGAGACCCAGTACTTC
cdr3_aa: CASSLAAGRQETQYF

d_call: NA
v_call: TRBV6-1
j_call: TRBJ1-1
clone_size: once
cdr3_nt: TGTGCCAGCAGTGAACCGGGCAGAGCGGGGAATGGGGCTGAAGCTTTCTTT
cdr3_aa: CASSEPGRAGNGAEAFF

d_call: NA
v_call: TRBV19
j_call: TRBJ2-5
clone_size: NA
cdr3_nt: TGTGCCAGTAGTATACAGGGCTGGGAGACCCAGTACTTC
cdr3_aa: CASSIQGWETQYF

d_call: NA
v_call: TRBV19
j_call: TRBJ1-2
clone_size: NA
cdr3_nt: TGTGCCAGTAGCCGGGGAGGGCAGGGAGATGGCTACACCTTC
cdr3_aa: CASSRGGQGDGYTF

d_call: NA
v_call: TRBV5-6
j_call: TRBJ1-6
clone_size: once
cdr3_nt: TGTGCCAGCAGCGGCTTTAATAATGATTCACCCCTCCACTTT
cdr3_aa: CASSGFNNDSPLHF

d_call: TRBD2
v_call: TRBV6-5
j_call: TRBJ2-1
clone_size: few
cdr3_nt: TGTGCCAGCACTCGGCGGTCCGGGACTAGCAGTGAGCAGTTCTTC
cdr3_aa: CASTRRSGTSSEQFF

d_call: TRBD1
v_call: TRBV12-5
j_call: TRBJ1-5
clone_size: NA
cdr3_nt: TGTGCTAGTGGCCCCCAGGGGGTCGGGGGCAATCAGCCCCAGCATTTT
cdr3_aa: CASGPQGVGGNQPQHF

d_call: NA
v_call: TRBV11-2
j_call: TRBJ2-6
clone_size: NA
cdr3_nt: TGTGCCAGCAGCCGTGGGGGCAACGCTGGGGCCAACGTCCTGACTTTC
cdr3_aa: CASSRGGNAGANVLTF

d_call: NA
v_call: TRBV5-8
j_call: TRBJ1-2
clone_size: NA
cdr3_nt: TGTGCCAGCACCCTCGGAGGTCAGCCTAACTATGGCTACACCTTC
cdr3_aa: CASTLGGQPNYGYTF

d_call: TRBD1
v_call: TRBV11-2
j_call: TRBJ1-2
clone_size: NA
cdr3_nt: TGTGCCAGCAGCTCCCATACAGGGGCCGGAGGCTACACCTTC
cdr3_aa: CASSSHTGAGGYTF

d_call: NA
v_call: TRBV5-5
j_call: TRBJ1-2
clone_size: NA
cdr3_nt: TGTGCCAGCAGCTTGGGGCGGAACTATGGCTACACCTTC
cdr3_aa: CASSLGRNYGYTF